Below are 4 T cell receptor beta chains sequenced from a single sample in a study of post-analysis software for immune sequencing data. Each TCR beta cDNA library carried unique molecular identifiers. TCRdb fed the PCR reads into MiXCR, producing one record per CDR3 protein. The top ten hold 4.9% of the sample, which has 750,000 to 950,000 distinct CDR3 sequences, about half seen once. The study, taken as a whole, reports: Four to six TRBV segments were more frequent in patients than controls; TRBV5-6, TRBV5-1 and TRBV20-1 belonged to this group.

Their antigen targets remain unknown. Sequencing was carried out using blood. These receptors originate from a girl aged 10 to 17 with multiple sclerosis.

The J gene is TRBJ2-5, the V gene TRBV6-5; 9 nucleotides agree with TRBD1. The V gene's germline CDR1 is MNHEY and CDR2 SVGAGI. The trim removed 7 bases at V and 0 bases at J, leaving 6 bases unmatched. This CDR3 is built from 15 residues. CDR3 in amino acids: CASKLQGADQETQYF. The DNA for the CDR3 is TGTGCCAGCAAACTACAGGGGGCTGACCAAGAGACCCAGTACTTC.

This chain links TRBV7-2 with TRBJ2-7, with 13 bases lining up with TRBD2. Germline V gene data show CDR1 as SGHTA and CDR2 as FQGNSA. The CDR3 is 20 amino acids. Germline trimming cut 0 bases from V and 7 bases from J; bases unmatched to any gene: 18. The CDR3 here is CASSLAAWRLAGGTPGEQYF. CDR3 DNA sequence: TGTGCCAGCAGCTTAGCGGCCTGGAGACTAGCGGGAGGTACCCCAGGGGAGCAGTACTTC.

This clonotype was seen a few times. V and J are TRBV4-2 and TRBJ2-3; 7 positions agree with TRBD2. This CDR3 contains 16 residues. Germline V lookup: CDR1 LGHNA, CDR2 YNFKEQ. With 1 base clipped from V and 3 bases from J, the junction kept 7 bases outside the gene matches. The CDR3 DNA is TGTGCCAGCAGCCAAGCCCCGCGGGAGAGGACAGATACGCAGTATTTT. Encoded protein: CASSQAPRERTDTQYF.

The chain employs TRBV14 and TRBJ2-5; 13 bases fit TRBD2. V lost 1 base to trimming and J lost 1 base; unmatched junction nucleotides: 6. This CDR3 contains 18 residues. The V gene's germline CDR1 is SGHDN and CDR2 FVKESK. The CDR3 sequence: CASSQGHGTSGIQETQYF. The CDR3 DNA is TGTGCCAGCAGCCAAGGTCACGGGACTAGCGGGATCCAAGAGACCCAGTACTTC. Full variable domain (missing parts from reference TRBV14 and TRBJ2-5): EAGVTQFPSHSVIEKGQTVTLRCDPISGHDNLYWYRRVMGKEIKFLLHFVKESKQDESGMPNNRFLAERTGGTYSTLKVQPAELEDSGVYFCASSQGHGTSGIQETQYFGPGTRLLVL.